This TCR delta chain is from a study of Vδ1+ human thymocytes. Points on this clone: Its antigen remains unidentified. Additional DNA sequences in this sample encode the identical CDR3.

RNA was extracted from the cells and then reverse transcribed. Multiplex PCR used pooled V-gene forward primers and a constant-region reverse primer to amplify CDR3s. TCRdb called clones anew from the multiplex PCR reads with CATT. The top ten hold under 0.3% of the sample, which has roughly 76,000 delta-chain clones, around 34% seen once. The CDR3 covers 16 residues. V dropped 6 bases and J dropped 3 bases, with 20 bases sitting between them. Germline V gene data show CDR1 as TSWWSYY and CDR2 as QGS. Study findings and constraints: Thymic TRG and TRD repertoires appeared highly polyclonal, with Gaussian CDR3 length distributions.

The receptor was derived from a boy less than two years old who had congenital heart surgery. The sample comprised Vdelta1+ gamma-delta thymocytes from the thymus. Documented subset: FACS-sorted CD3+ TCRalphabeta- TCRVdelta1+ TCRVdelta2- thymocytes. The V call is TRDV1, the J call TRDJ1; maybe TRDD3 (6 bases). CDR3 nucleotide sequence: TGTGCTCTTGGTGGGGGCGGACCTATAGGCCCCGATAAACTCATCTTT. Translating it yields CALGGGGPIGPDKLIF.